Below, 3 T cell receptor beta chains from the same sample are listed, as sequenced in a study of neoadjuvant anti-PD-1 for oral cavity cancer. Sequencing used immunoSEQ multiplex PCR; TCRdb keeps in-frame clones, though not all of them. The table lists roughly 32,000 clones, about 80% of them singletons, with about 3.4% in the top ten. The time point denotes: after neoadjuvant nivolumab, at surgical resection. The sample here was PBMCs, taken after nivolumab (anti-PD-1) treatment. The receptor source for this set is a person aged 40 to 85 with oral cavity squamous cell carcinoma.

The chain has TRBV5-5 and TRBJ2-4; perhaps D is TRBD1 or TRBD2 (5 bases each). The CDR3 contains 16 residues. Germline V gene lookup returns CDR1 SGHKS and CDR2 YYEKEE (reference sequence). Trimming pared 4 bases from V and 5 bases from J, leaving 19 bases between. The CDR3 DNA reads as TGTGCCAGCAGCGCCCTTGTCGTCGGGGCAGAAAACATTCAGTACTTC. It encodes CASSALVVGAENIQYF.

The chain combines TRBV18 with TRBJ1-2; 7 bases fit TRBD1. CDR1 KGHSH and CDR2 LQKENI come from the germline V gene. Trimming cost V 3 bases and J 8 bases; bases outside gene matches: 21. The CDR3 has 18 residues. The CDR3 loop is CASSPEISNRGRARGYTF. Here the CDR3 DNA reads TGTGCCAGCTCACCCGAAATTTCGAACAGGGGAAGAGCGCGCGGCTACACCTTC.

The rearrangement links TRBV4-3 to TRBJ1-4, with TRBD1 matching over 9 bases. J gave up 5 bases and V 4 bases, and 8 bases lay outside the gene matches. Germline lookup yields CDR1 LGHNA and CDR2 YSLEER. CDR3 length equals 16 residues. Here the CDR3 reads CASSPTSGTGNEKLFF. The CDR3 DNA reads as TGCGCCAGCAGCCCTACTTCCGGGACAGGGAATGAAAAACTGTTTTTT.